This T cell receptor beta chain emerged from a study of T cells in localized non-small cell lung cancer. V trimming: 3 bases; J trimming: 0 bases; junction bases outside the gene matches: 2. The CDR3 contains 15 residues. The germline gives CDR1 SGHNT, CDR2 YYREEE (reference sequence). With respect to this clone: Its specificity is not known.

Clones were read by immunoSEQ multiplex PCR, and TCRdb kept only the in-frame ones, dropping some. The sample holds 20,000 to 30,000 clones, about 90% seen once. Whole-study results and caveats: A raised T cell density in blood coincided with lengthier overall survival.

The TCR was taken from a woman aged 35-75 years with stage I lung adenocarcinoma. Sequenced material: peripheral blood, taken before any cancer treatment. V gene TRBV5-4 combines with J gene TRBJ2-3; 9 bases line up with TRBD2. The DNA for the CDR3 is TGTGCCAGCAGCTATGCGGGGGGGAGCACAGATACGCAGTATTTT. Protein: CASSYAGGSTDTQYF.